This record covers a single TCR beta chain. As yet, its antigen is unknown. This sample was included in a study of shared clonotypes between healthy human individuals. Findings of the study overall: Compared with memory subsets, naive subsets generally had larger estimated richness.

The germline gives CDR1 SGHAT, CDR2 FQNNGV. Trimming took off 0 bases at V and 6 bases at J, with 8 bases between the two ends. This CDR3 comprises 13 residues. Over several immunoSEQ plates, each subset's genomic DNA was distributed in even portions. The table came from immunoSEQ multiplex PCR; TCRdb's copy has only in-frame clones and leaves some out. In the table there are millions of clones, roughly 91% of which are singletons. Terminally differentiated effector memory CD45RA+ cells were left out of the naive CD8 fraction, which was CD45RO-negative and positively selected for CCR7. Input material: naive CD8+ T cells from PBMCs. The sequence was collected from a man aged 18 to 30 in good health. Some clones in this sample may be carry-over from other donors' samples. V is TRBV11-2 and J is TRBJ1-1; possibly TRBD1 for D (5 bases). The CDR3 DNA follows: TGTGCCAGCAGCTTAGATCGCAGGGCTGAAGCTTTCTTT. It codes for CASSLDRRAEAFF.